This entry describes one T cell receptor beta chain. Transcripts of RNA were the source for amplifying TCR beta CDR3 regions. HTBI primers served in a first-round RT-PCR, which a second-round multiplex PCR followed. TCRdb reprocessed the multiplex PCR reads via MiXCR and lists one record per CDR3 protein. The repertoire consists of about 24,000 distinct CDR3 sequences, with around 50% occurring once and the leading ten covering approximately 6.7%. This entry belongs to a study of Graves' ophthalmopathy and Graves' hyperthyroidism. This CDR3 region has 15 residues. V dropped 7 bases and J dropped 4; count of bases not matched to a gene: 7. Germline V gene sequence: CDR1 KGHDR, CDR2 SFDVKD.

The sequenced sample consisted of peripheral blood. The source of this sequence is an adult woman with stable Graves' hyperthyroidism. The chain has TRBV24-1 and TRBJ2-2; 8 nucleotides match TRBD1. The CDR3 DNA reads TGTGCCACCAGCTCAGACAGGGGTATCACCGGGGAGCTGTTTTTT. Protein product: CATSSDRGITGELFF.